Listed below are T cell receptor beta chains from one sample, sequenced in a study of CD8+ T cells in alopecia areata. Measured with immunoSEQ multiplex PCR; TCRdb has only the in-frame clones, and not every one. The sample has 200,000 to 250,000 clones, 50% to 60% seen once; the top ten hold roughly 0.47%. Material: CD4+ T cells sorted from blood, obtained at week 0. The receptors derive from a human donor with alopecia areata. CDR3s include the opening cysteine and the closing phenylalanine or tryptophan. D genes are given only for firm matches. Where a row states a size, it is once, few, many or the class of an expanded clone; other rows omit it.

abundance,d_gene,v_gene,j_gene,CDR3aa,CDR3nt
NA,NA,TRBV10-2,TRBJ2-2,CASREGANTGELFF,TGCGCCAGCAGGGAGGGGGCGAACACCGGGGAGCTGTTTTTT
few,NA,TRBV5-6,TRBJ1-4,CASGQTDLGEKLFF,TGTGCCAGCGGTCAGACAGACCTAGGGGAAAAACTGTTTTTT
NA,NA,TRBV29-1,TRBJ1-2,CSVGGLGVHTF,TGCAGCGTTGGGGGTTTGGGAGTCCACACCTTC
NA,NA,TRBV6-1,TRBJ1-2,CASSREILGYGYTF,TGTGCCAGCAGTCGGGAAATCTTGGGCTATGGCTACACCTTC
NA,NA,TRBV4-1,TRBJ1-2,CASSQPYRVRLDGYTF,TGCGCCAGCAGCCAGCCTTACAGGGTTCGTCTAGATGGCTACACCTTC
NA,TRBD1,TRBV14,TRBJ2-3,CASSRRTGRRDTQYF,TGTGCCAGCAGCCGCCGGACAGGCCGTAGAGATACGCAGTATTTT
NA,NA,TRBV29-1,TRBJ1-2,CSVEGGGHGYTF,TGCAGCGTTGAAGGTGGGGGGCACGGCTACACCTTC
NA,TRBD1,TRBV6-6,TRBJ1-6,CASTKMDRDNSPLHF,TGTGCCAGCACCAAAATGGACAGGGATAATTCACCCCTCCACTTT
NA,TRBD1,TRBV5-1,TRBJ1-1,CASRQGSNTEAFF,TGCGCCAGCAGACAGGGGAGCAACACTGAAGCTTTCTTT
NA,NA,TRBV9,TRBJ1-2,CASSVGSGEDYGYTF,TGTGCCAGCAGCGTAGGTTCAGGCGAAGACTATGGCTACACCTTC
NA,NA,TRBV2,TRBJ2-7,CASSESSYEQYF,TGTGCCAGCAGTGAGAGCTCCTACGAGCAGTACTTC
few,TRBD1,TRBV7-9,TRBJ1-4,CASSFGDRGDTNEKLFF,TGTGCCAGCAGCTTCGGAGACAGGGGAGACACTAATGAAAAACTGTTTTTT
few,NA,TRBV6-1,TRBJ2-6,CASGPGAGANVLTF,TGTGCCAGCGGGCCCGGGGCTGGGGCCAACGTCCTGACTTTC